Listed here are 22 T cell receptor beta chains from one sample, sequenced in a study of blood T cells in healthy people across ages. A sample-barcoded 5' primer and a J-beta primer mix were used in a second PCR of about 7 to 12 cycles. Via MiXCR, TCRdb re-called the 5' RACE reads, giving one row per CDR3 protein. The data hold more than 800,000 distinct CDR3 sequences, with 45% observed a single time. What was sequenced was blood. These receptor sequences come from a woman aged 60-70 years in good health.

This clonotype was seen at least ten times. The chain employs TRBV5-1 and TRBJ2-7; D uncertain. V was shortened by 0 bases and J by 2 bases, with 6 bases between the two germline ends. Germline V lookup: CDR1 SGHRS, CDR2 YFSETQ. CDR3 length: 13 residues. DNA of the CDR3: TGCGCCAGCAGCTTGGAACGGGCCTACGAGCAGTACTTC. Its protein is CASSLERAYEQYF.

The V call is TRBV12-3 or TRBV12-4, the J call TRBJ2-5, with a possible D match to TRBD2 (6 bases). The V end was cut by 5 bases, the J end by 11 bases, with 18 bases between. This CDR3 contains 13 residues. CDR3 nucleotides: TGTGCCAGCAGTATAACAGGACCGGGAGAGCAGTACTTC. Amino acid sequence: CASSITGPGEQYF.

This clonotype was counted a few times. This chain joins TRBV6-6 and TRBJ1-2; 11 bases are a match to TRBD1. The J segment lost 4 bases and the V segment lost 5 bases, leaving 6 bases of the junction unmatched. Germline CDR1 and CDR2: MNHNY and SVGAGI (reference sequence). The CDR3 is 15 amino acids. The CDR3 DNA is TGTGCCAGCAGTACCGGACAGGGGGCTTTCTATGGCTACACCTTC. Amino acids: CASSTGQGAFYGYTF.

This clonotype has more than one count but fewer than ten. The chain recombines TRBV20-1 with TRBJ2-5; weak D call: TRBD2 (5 bases). The germline V gene encodes CDR1 DFQATT and CDR2 SNEGSKA (reference sequence). V gave up 5 bases and J gave up 3 bases, with 13 bases separating them. This CDR3 has 13 amino acids. The CDR3 sequence: CSAQGSTKETQYF. DNA for the CDR3: TGCAGTGCTCAAGGGAGTACTAAAGAGACCCAGTACTTC.

The chain joins TRBV5-1 to TRBJ2-7; 9 bases line up with TRBD2. With 3 bases clipped from V and 7 bases from J, the junction kept 11 bases outside the gene matches. CDR1 and CDR2 (germline): SGHRS, YFSETQ. The CDR3 totals 15 residues. CDR3 in amino acids: CASSSDSGSFNEQYF. In DNA, the CDR3 is TGCGCCAGCAGCTCGGATAGCGGGAGCTTTAATGAGCAGTACTTC.

This rearrangement joins TRBV2 to TRBJ2-3; 12 positions match TRBD2. CDR1 is SNHLY, CDR2 FYNNEI, per germline. The CDR3 loop spans 17 amino acids. Trimming removed 4 bases from V and 4 bases from J; junction bases left unmatched: 9. The CDR3 region has the DNA TGTGCCAGCAGTGGTAGGACTAGCGGGGACCCCCCAGATACGCAGTATTTT. It is translated as CASSGRTSGDPPDTQYF. Full variable domain (outside the CDR3, taken from reference TRBV2 and TRBJ2-3): EPEVTQTPSHQVTQMGQEVILRCVPISNHLYFYWYRQILGQKVEFLVSFYNNEISEKSEIFDDQFSVERPDGSNFTLKIRSTKLEDSAMYFCASSGRTSGDPPDTQYFGPGTRLTVL.

The chain is built from TRBV13 and TRBJ2-3; TRBD2 aligns across 8 bases. The V segment lost 1 base and the J segment 14 bases; nucleotides outside the gene matches: 5. The germline V gene encodes CDR1 PRHDT and CDR2 FYEKMQ (reference sequence). The CDR3 length is 12 residues. This chain's CDR3 is CASSLEAGRAYF. The CDR3, as DNA: TGTGCCAGCAGCTTAGAGGCCGGGAGGGCGTATTTT.

As for this clonotype: At one end the junction does not follow the germline gene, possibly because of a read error. The gene calls are TRBV29-1 and TRBJ2-1; 7 positions agree with TRBD2. TRBJ2-7 matches the DNA end more closely, so the J call is doubtful. The CDR3 totals 14 residues. Germline CDR1 and CDR2: SQVTM and ANQGSEA. The CDR3: CSVLAGSSYNEQYF. The CDR3, as DNA: TGTAGCGTCTTAGCGGGCAGCTCCTACAATGAGCAGTACTTC.

CDR3 in amino acids: CASSLTANQETQYF. The CDR3 coding sequence is TGTGCCAGCAGCTTGACAGCGAACCAAGAGACCCAGTACTTC. This rearrangement joins TRBV7-8 to TRBJ2-5; D perhaps matches TRBD1 (5 bases). V was clipped by 3 bases and J by 0 bases, with 8 bases between them. This CDR3 has 14 amino acids. In germline, CDR1 is SGHVS, CDR2 FQNEAQ.

Note on this clonotype: Just one base apart from a much larger clone, this may be a read error. The chain employs TRBV12-3 or TRBV12-4 and TRBJ2-3, with D unclear. V was trimmed by 6 bases and J by 2 bases, leaving 9 bases between them. The length of the CDR3 is 13 residues. This CDR3 reads CASRLRPTDTQYF. The CDR3 nucleotides are TGTGCCAGCAGACTACGTCCCACAGATACGCAGTATTTT.

The chain employs TRBV7-8 and TRBJ2-3; no clear D. This CDR3 comprises 14 residues. V was cut by 2 bases and J by 5 bases, with 11 bases left in between. Germline V gene lookup returns CDR1 SGHVS and CDR2 FQNEAQ. CDR3 amino acids: CASSLIRNLDTQYF. CDR3 coding DNA: TGTGCCAGCAGCTTAATTAGAAATCTAGATACGCAGTATTTT.

This clonotype has only a few counts. One end of the junction is discordant with germline, which a read error may explain. The chain joins TRBV4-2 to TRBJ1-1; D remains ambiguous. The CDR3 runs 16 residues. In germline, CDR1 is LGHNA, CDR2 YNFKEQ. For the CDR3, the DNA is TGTGCCAGCAGCAAAGACATGTCCCTGATGAACACTGAAGCTTTCTTT. The encoded protein is CASSKDMSLMNTEAFF.

The chain joins TRBV20-1 to TRBJ2-2; 7 bases match TRBD2. V shed 0 bases and J 8 bases; nucleotides not matched to a gene: 9. This CDR3 contains 15 residues. CDR1 DFQATT and CDR2 SNEGSKA come from the germline V gene (reference sequence). The CDR3 DNA follows: TGCAGTGCTAGAGATGGGAGGGGCCGGAGGGGGGAGCTGTTTTTT. Its translation: CSARDGRGRRGELFF.

The V gene is TRBV28, the J gene TRBJ2-1, with D unresolved. CDR1 is MDHEN, CDR2 SYDVKM, per germline. V was cut by 9 bases and J by 9 bases, with 27 bases left in between. The CDR3 is 16 residues long. The CDR3 coding sequence is TGTGCCAGTAGTCAAAGCAGACCAAGTTGGTATGGTGAGCAGTTCTTC. Amino acid sequence: CASSQSRPSWYGEQFF.

V gene TRBV12-3 or TRBV12-4 combines with J gene TRBJ2-6; D unclear. V lost 7 bases, J lost 0 bases, and 22 bases lay in between. The CDR3 is 19 residues long. The CDR3 nucleotides are TGTGCCAGCACCCCTGGGGAAGCCCTCTCCTACTCTGGGGCCAACGTCCTGACTTTC. It codes for CASTPGEALSYSGANVLTF.

The rearrangement uses TRBV2 and TRBJ2-1; D ambiguous. V was clipped by 3 bases and J by 9 bases, with 9 bases between them. This CDR3 region has 12 residues. CDR1 is SNHLY and CDR2 is FYNNEI in the germline V gene. CDR3 nucleotides: TGTGCCAGCAGTGAGTCCGGGCGTGAGCAGTTCTTC. Translation: CASSESGREQFF.

The chain joins TRBV4-2 to TRBJ2-3; TRBD2 aligns across 7 bases. V was pared by 1 base and J by 6 bases, with 7 bases of the junction left unmatched. The length of the CDR3 is 15 residues. CDR1 and CDR2 (germline): LGHNA, YNFKEQ. The CDR3 DNA sequence: TGTGCCAGCAGCCAAGGGGGAGGGCGGGAGGATACGCAGTATTTT. It translates to CASSQGGGREDTQYF.

This chain joins TRBV19 and TRBJ2-1; 9 bases match TRBD2. V trimming: 8 bases; J trimming: 7 bases; junction bases outside the gene matches: 6. Germline V lookup: CDR1 LNHDA, CDR2 SQIVND (reference sequence). This CDR3 region has 13 residues. CDR3 amino acids: CASASGRTNEQFF. CDR3 bases: TGTGCCAGTGCGAGCGGGAGGACTAATGAGCAGTTCTTC.

This sequence joins TRBV30 and TRBJ2-3, with TRBD2 matching 7 bases. This CDR3 contains 15 residues. Germline CDR1 reads GTSNPN; CDR2 reads SVGIG (reference sequence). J gave up 2 bases and V 0 bases, and 5 bases lay outside the gene matches. The CDR3 loop is CAWSVTSAYTDTQYF. The CDR3 DNA reads as TGTGCCTGGAGTGTAACTAGCGCCTACACAGATACGCAGTATTTT.

The chain uses TRBV15 and TRBJ1-5; D gene uncertain. V gave up 0 bases and J gave up 2 bases, with 8 bases separating them. Germline V gene data show CDR1 as LNHNV and CDR2 as YYDKDF (reference sequence). The CDR3 has 15 amino acids. The CDR3 reads CATSRERAGNQPQHF. DNA for the CDR3: TGTGCCACCAGCAGAGAACGGGCAGGCAATCAGCCCCAGCATTTT.

The V and J genes are TRBV20-1 and TRBJ1-4, with 8 bases lining up with TRBD1. CDR3 length equals 12 residues. Germline V lookup: CDR1 DFQATT, CDR2 SNEGSKA (reference sequence). The CDR3 DNA reads as TGCAGGTCGGGACAGGAAAATGAAAAACTGTTTTTT. Its protein product is CRSGQENEKLFF.

V gene TRBV10-3 combines with J gene TRBJ2-1, with 14 positions matching TRBD2. V shed 7 bases and J 8 bases; nucleotides not matched to a gene: 10. Germline V gene data show CDR1 as ENHRY and CDR2 as SYGVKD. This CDR3 is built from 16 residues. CDR3 DNA sequence: TGTGCCATCACCCGGGGACTAGCGGGAGATAATGATGAGCAGTTCTTC. Translation gives CAITRGLAGDNDEQFF.